Here is one T cell receptor beta chain with its context. Its specific antigen is unknown. Qualities for individual bases were not recorded, and no much larger clone is one base off. Synthetic TCR analog templates were spiked into each PCR to estimate absolute template abundance from read counts. Using the immunoSEQ assay, TCRbeta CDR3 regions were amplified from genomic DNA with bias-controlled V and J gene primers. Sequencing of rearranged TCRbeta segments was done at approximately 20X coverage. The study's processing was this. Clustering was used to correct sequencing errors, and CDR3s were annotated against IMGT so that V, D and J genes could be assigned. Downstream analyses used only productive TCRbeta rearrangements, leaving out any out-of-frame or stop-codon sequences. To compute clonality, Shannon entropy was normalized by the log of the number of unique productive sequences and then subtracted from one. Clones differing between time points or between blood and tumor were identified using Fisher's exact test with Benjamini-Hochberg correction, with an adjusted p below 0.01 applied as the threshold. In TCRdb, the immuneACCESS table is reduced to in-frame sequences with V and J assigned. These tables do not hold every clone; where another copy was compared, an unresolved V gene accounts for under half, and the others remain unexplained. The D gene and trimming were derived from the DNA, and the V and J assignments and clone size from that table. This sample holds under 95,000 clones; less than 90% were observed only once. The ten most abundant clones make up approximately 2% of the sample.

These data originate in a study of PD-L1 blockade in urothelial cancer (dated by TCRdb to 2016 to 2017). Broadly, across the study: Therapy was started around 2014 for all patients, and atezolizumab 1,200 mg was administered intravenously every 3 weeks. About 90% of the 29 patients were males with bladder-origin urothelial cancer, and 18 of 29 reported a prior smoking history. Patients had an ECOG performance status of 0 or 1 and had received between 0 and 3 prior chemotherapy regimens. Blood samples were analyzed at 3 weeks after treatment start (second dose) and at 6 weeks after treatment start. A median of about 150,000 T cells and some 84,000 unique TCRs was obtained from blood samples, and a median clonality of around 0.08 was observed. The study, an exploratory multi-omic analysis, examined somatic, immune and clinical correlates of response to PD-L1 blockade with atezolizumab in urothelial cancer. TCR sequencing covered pretreatment tumor samples and matched, serially collected peripheral blood taken before and after atezolizumab treatment. Durable clinical benefit was defined as progression-free survival longer than 6 months, and TCR features were also tested against progression-free and overall survival. Whole exome sequencing and RNA sequencing of pretreatment tumors were performed alongside TCR sequencing in the same patients. Durable clinical benefit was achieved by nine patients and was not achieved by 20 patients. Pretreatment blood TCR-seq was available for 30 or so patients, at least one posttreatment blood collection was obtained for some 24 patients, and tumor TCR-seq was available for some 24 patients. What the work shows at the level of the full study, not this receptor alone: Greater expansion of tumor-associated TCR clones in peripheral blood 3 weeks after the start of treatment was observed in patients with durable benefit (n ≈ 22, p = 0.022). Improved progression-free and overall survival was found to be associated with pretreatment peripheral blood TCR clonality below the median. Because the sample size was small (n of about 29) and many exploratory analyses were performed, the results are intended to be hypothesis-generating.

This specimen's time point label, interpreted: pretreatment peripheral blood. A total of about 31 patients with locally advanced or metastatic urothelial carcinoma, treated at Memorial Sloan Kettering on a trial protocol, made up the cohort. Peripheral blood mononuclear cells were collected pretreatment and during treatment, with between 1 and 8 total time points per patient. The Qiagen DNeasy Blood extraction kit was used to purify genomic DNA from total PBMCs and tumor samples. PBMCs were collected pretreatment and during treatment, and were isolated and stored as previously described. Reading from cysteine to phenylalanine, the CDR3 counts 17 amino acids. Of all the DNA, just the CDR3 is kept, 51 bases in frame from base 1. CDR1 SGHVS and CDR2 FQNEAQ were looked up in the germline V gene. V trim: 4 bases; J trim: 0 bases; unmatched bases: 6.

This sample comprised PBMCs, obtained around atezolizumab (anti-PD-L1) treatment. In this chain, TRBV7-8 is recombined with TRBJ2-2; a stretch of 9 junction bases matches TRBD2. The receptor comes from a man aged 55 to 70 with urothelial cancer. Here is the DNA: TGTGCCAGCAGCTACCCGACTAGCGGATCGAACACCGGGGAGCTGTTTTTT. Its protein is CASSYPTSGSNTGELFF. When the CDR3 is completed using the reference TRBV7-8 and TRBJ2-2 genes on either side, the full variable domain is GAGVSQSPRYKVAKRGQDVALRCDPISGHVSLFWYQQALGQGPEFLTYFQNEAQLDKSGLPSDRFFAERPEGSVSTLKIQRTQQEDSAVYLCASSYPTSGSNTGELFFGEGSRLTVL.